This section outlines one TCR beta chain sequence together with its context. This clone was counted a single time. Its cognate antigen has yet to be identified. Base qualities are not provided; no much larger clone lies one nucleotide away. TCRbeta CDR3 regions were amplified from genomic DNA using the immunoSEQ Assay, a bias-controlled multiplex PCR. In the paper's pipeline: The number of nucleated cells in each sample was estimated from the amplification of reference gene primers within the assay. To quantify the absolute abundance of each unique TCRbeta CDR3 rearrangement, sequence reads were collapsed and filtered. Productive Simpson clonality was computed per sample as the square root of Simpson's diversity index over productive rearrangements. Imported from immuneACCESS, the table was reduced by TCRdb to in-frame sequences with V and J called. These copies leave out some clones; in studies compared against another copy, an unresolved V gene accounts for under half, and the cause of the remainder is not known. Clone size and V and J calls were adopted from that table, with D and trimming inferred from the DNA. The sample records approximately 120,000 clones, about 79% of which are singletons. The ten largest clones represent approximately 35% of the sample.

The sample belongs to a study of blood T cell repertoires in COVID-19 (dated by TCRdb to 2018 to 2020). In terms of the full investigation: Collaborator samples came from the United States, Italy and Spain and covered acute and convalescent phases of COVID-19. The material from the prospective study consisted of cDNA or gDNA derived from T cells, B-cell-depleted T cells, or PBMCs. Subjects who had been exposed to COVID-19, were actively infected with it, or had recovered from it provided the deeply sampled blood TCRbeta repertoires that made up the dataset. The repertoires were released in a freely available public database meant as a resource for research on the immune response to SARS-CoV-2. Samples came from the ongoing ImmuneRACE study (first 160 participants) plus 1,254 subjects from 6 global collaborators. A de-identified subject ID, COVID-19 status, age in years and sex were almost always included in the sample metadata. Where available, HLA class I and class II types were obtained from metadata supplied by the sample provider rather than from assay-based typing. The full study reports these points: The quantity of clinical and demographic metadata differed by source and by participant and was supplied without curation.

Counted from cysteine to phenylalanine, this CDR3 has 14 amino acids. Here the CDR3 DNA is all that survives: 42 bases in frame from base 1. The germline V gene yields SGHRS for CDR1 and YFSETQ for CDR2. After removal of 4 bases from V and 4 bases from J, the junction retains 2 bases not matched to a gene. Collaborating institutions collected whole blood in K2EDTA tubes following their own protocols. For TCRbeta analysis, collaborators shipped samples in one of three forms: frozen whole blood, isolated PBMCs, or DNA extracted from either of those sample types. Sequenced: peripheral blood. Rearrangement joined TRBV5-1 to TRBJ2-1; 10 of the junction bases match TRBD2. This TCR was sampled from a man between 40 and 49 years old with active or convalescent COVID-19. CDR3 loop: CASSLTSGYNEQFF. The DNA reads as follows: TGCGCCAGCAGCCTGACTAGCGGGTACAATGAGCAGTTCTTC.